One and the same sample provided the 2 T cell receptor beta chains below, sequenced in a study of PD-1 blockade in classical Hodgkin lymphoma. Repertoires were generated with immunoSEQ multiplex PCR, while TCRdb's copy carries only in-frame clones and drops some. In the table there are 20,000 to 25,000 clones, 70% to 80% of which are singletons. Each patient relapsed following autologous stem cell transplantation, and prior brentuximab vedotin exposure differed. The starting material was peripheral blood mononuclear cells (PBMCs), obtained before the second cycle of nivolumab. The receptor source for this set is a human donor with classical Hodgkin lymphoma.

This rearrangement joins TRBV10-3 to TRBJ2-1; TRBD2 is a possible D gene (5 bases). CDR3 length: 14 amino acids. Germline CDR1 ENHRY, CDR2 SYGVKD. V was trimmed by 4 bases and J by 8 bases, leaving 15 bases between them. For the CDR3, the DNA is TGTGCCATCAGTGTAGGAGGCACGAGGGATGAGCAGTTCTTC. It codes for CAISVGGTRDEQFF.

In this sample, this clone turned up a few times. In nucleotides, the CDR3 is TGTGCCTGGGACAGACAGCGCTACGAGCAGTACTTC. Protein sequence: CAWDRQRYEQYF. V gene TRBV30 combines with J gene TRBJ2-7; the D gene is possibly TRBD1 (5 bases). CDR1 is GTSNPN, CDR2 SVGIG, per germline (reference sequence). CDR3 length: 12 amino acids. V lost 5 bases, J lost 3 bases, and 11 bases lay in between.